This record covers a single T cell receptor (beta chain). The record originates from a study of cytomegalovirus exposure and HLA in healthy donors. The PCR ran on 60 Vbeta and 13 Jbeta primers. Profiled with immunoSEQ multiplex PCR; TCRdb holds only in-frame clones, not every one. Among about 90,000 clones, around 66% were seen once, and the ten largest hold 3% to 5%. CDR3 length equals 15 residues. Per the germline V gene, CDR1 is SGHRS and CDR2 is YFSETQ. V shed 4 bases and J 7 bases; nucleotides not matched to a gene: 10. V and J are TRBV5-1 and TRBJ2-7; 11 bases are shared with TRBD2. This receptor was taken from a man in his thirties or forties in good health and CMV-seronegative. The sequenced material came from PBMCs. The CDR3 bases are TGCGCCAGCAGCACACTAGCGGGGGCCGGTGGGGAGCAGTACTTC. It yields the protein CASSTLAGAGGEQYF. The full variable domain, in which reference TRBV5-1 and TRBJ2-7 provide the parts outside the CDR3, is KAGVTQTPRYLIKTRGQQVTLSCSPISGHRSVSWYQQTPGQGLQFLFEYFSETQRNKGNFPGRFSGRQFSNSRSEMNVSTLELGDSALYLCASSTLAGAGGEQYFGPGTRLTVT.